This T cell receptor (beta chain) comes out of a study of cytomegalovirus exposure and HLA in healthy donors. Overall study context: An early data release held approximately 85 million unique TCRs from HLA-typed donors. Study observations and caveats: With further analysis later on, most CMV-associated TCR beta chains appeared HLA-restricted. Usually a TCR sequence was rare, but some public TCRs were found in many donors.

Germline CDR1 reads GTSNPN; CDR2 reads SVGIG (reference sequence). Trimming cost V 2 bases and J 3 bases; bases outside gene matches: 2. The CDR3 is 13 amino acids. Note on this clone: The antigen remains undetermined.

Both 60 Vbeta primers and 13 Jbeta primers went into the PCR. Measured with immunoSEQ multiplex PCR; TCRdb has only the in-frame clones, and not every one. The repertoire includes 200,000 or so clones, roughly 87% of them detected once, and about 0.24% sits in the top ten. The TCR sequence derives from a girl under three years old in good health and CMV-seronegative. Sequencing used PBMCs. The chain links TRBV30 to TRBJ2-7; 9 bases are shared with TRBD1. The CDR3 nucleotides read TGTGCCTGGAGTTCGGGACAGGGCTACGAGCAGTACTTC. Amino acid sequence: CAWSSGQGYEQYF.